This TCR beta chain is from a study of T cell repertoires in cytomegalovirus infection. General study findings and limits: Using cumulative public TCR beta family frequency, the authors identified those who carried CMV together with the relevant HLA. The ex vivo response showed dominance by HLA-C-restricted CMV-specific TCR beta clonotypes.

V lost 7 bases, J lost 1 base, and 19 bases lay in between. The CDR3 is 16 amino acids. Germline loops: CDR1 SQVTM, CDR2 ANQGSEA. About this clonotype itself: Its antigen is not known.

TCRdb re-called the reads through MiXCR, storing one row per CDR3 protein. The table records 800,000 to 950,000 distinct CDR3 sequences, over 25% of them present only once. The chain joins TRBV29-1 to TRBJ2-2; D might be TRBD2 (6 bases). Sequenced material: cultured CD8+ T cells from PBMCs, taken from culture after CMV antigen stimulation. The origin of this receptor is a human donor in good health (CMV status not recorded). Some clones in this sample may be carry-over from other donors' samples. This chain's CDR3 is CSGFEGRGRNTGELFF. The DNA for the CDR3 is TGCAGCGGTTTTGAGGGGCGGGGTAGGAACACCGGGGAGCTGTTTTTT.